A single sample is the source of the 14 T cell receptor beta chains below, sequenced in a study of T cells in Graves' hyperthyroidism and ophthalmopathy. Using RNA transcripts as the source, TCR beta CDR3 regions were amplified. TCR CDR3 underwent first-round RT-PCR with the HTBI primer set. TCRdb reprocessed the multiplex PCR reads with MiXCR, giving one entry per CDR3 protein. The sample yields a few hundred thousand distinct CDR3 sequences, approximately 15% seen once. The material sequenced was blood. These receptors originate from a woman younger than 45 with Graves' hyperthyroidism.

This clonotype has only a few counts. The chain uses TRBV19 and TRBJ2-1; 10 bases line up with TRBD2. V was clipped by 8 bases and J by 5 bases; unmatched bases: 6. CDR1 LNHDA and CDR2 SQIVND come from the germline V gene (reference sequence). The CDR3 has 14 amino acids. The CDR3 spells CASSGLATDNEQFF. The CDR3 bases are TGTGCCAGTTCGGGACTAGCGACCGACAATGAGCAGTTCTTC. Looking up the rest from reference TRBV19 and TRBJ2-1 gives the full variable domain: DGGITQSPKYLFRKEGQNVTLSCEQNLNHDAMYWYRQDPGQGLRLIYYSQIVNDFQKGDIAEGYSVSREKKESFPLTVTSAQKNPTAFYLCASSGLATDNEQFFGPGTRLTVL.

This clonotype was counted many times. The CDR3 nucleotides are TGTGCCAGCAGTTTACGGCGGACTAGCGGGAAGAGCTCCTACGAGCAGTACTTC. Amino acid sequence: CASSLRRTSGKSSYEQYF. The chain links TRBV12-3 or TRBV12-4 to TRBJ2-7; TRBD2 matches at 12 bases. The junction had 8 bases not matched to a gene; V was cut back by 2 bases and J by 0 bases. The CDR3 is 18 amino acids.

This clonotype was recorded a few times. The CDR3 loop reads CASSYLDRATDTQYF. CDR3 coding DNA: TGTGCCAGCAGTTACCTAGACAGGGCCACAGATACGCAGTATTTT. The V call is TRBV6-6, the J call TRBJ2-3; 7 nucleotides match TRBD1. The length of the CDR3 is 15 residues. CDR1 and CDR2 from the germline V gene are MNHNY and SVGAGI (reference sequence). J gave up 2 bases and V 2 bases, and 4 bases lay outside the gene matches.

At least ten counts were recorded for this clonotype. The DNA of the CDR3 is TGTGCCAGCAGTTACGAGGGGGGTTCGTCCAATGAGCAGTTCTTC. It codes for CASSYEGGSSNEQFF. The rearrangement joins TRBV6-6 to TRBJ2-1; D might be TRBD1 or TRBD2, each matching 6 bases. CDR1 MNHNY and CDR2 SVGAGI come from the germline V gene (reference sequence). The CDR3 has 15 residues. V gave up 2 bases and J gave up 6 bases, with 14 bases separating them.

This clonotype was counted between two and nine times. The CDR3 protein is CSAKTSGGNTGELFF. CDR3 in DNA: TGCAGTGCCAAAACTAGCGGGGGAAACACCGGGGAGCTGTTTTTT. V usage is TRBV20-1 and J usage is TRBJ2-2, with TRBD2 matching over 11 bases. This CDR3 has 15 residues. The germline CDR1 and CDR2 sequences are DFQATT and SNEGSKA (reference sequence). With 6 bases clipped from V and 2 bases from J, the junction kept 5 bases outside the gene matches.

This clonotype was observed at least ten times. The chain employs TRBV6-1 and TRBJ1-1; the match to TRBD1 covers 7 bases. The CDR3 runs 15 residues. The ends lost 6 bases at V and 1 base at J; junction bases unmatched: 8. Germline V lookup: CDR1 MNHNS, CDR2 SASEGT. CDR3 loop: CASRRNRGRNTEAFF. CDR3 DNA sequence: TGTGCCAGCAGGAGAAACAGGGGACGGAACACTGAAGCTTTCTTT.

This clonotype was picked up many times. This chain connects TRBV25-1 to TRBJ2-7, with D maybe TRBD2 (6 bases). The CDR3 totals 13 residues. V was pared by 8 bases and J by 2 bases, with 13 bases between. Germline loops: CDR1 MGHDK, CDR2 SYGVNS. CDR3 loop: CASAGTHAYEQYF. For the CDR3, the DNA is TGTGCCAGCGCCGGGACTCACGCCTACGAGCAGTACTTC.

The chain couples TRBV6-2 or TRBV6-3 to TRBJ1-3; 9 bases line up with TRBD1. V lost 5 bases, J lost 2 bases, and 10 bases stayed unmatched. The germline V gene has CDR1 MNHEY and CDR2 SVGEGT. The CDR3 totals 17 residues. The CDR3 nucleotides read TGTGCCAGCAGTCACGGGACCGGGACAGGGACTGGAAACACCATATATTTT. It translates to CASSHGTGTGTGNTIYF.

The DNA for the CDR3 is TGCGCCAGCAGCCAAGGGACTAGCCGAGAGGACGAGCAGTACTTC. This translates into CASSQGTSREDEQYF. The V gene is TRBV4-3, the J gene TRBJ2-7; 8 bases agree with TRBD2. Germline CDR1 is LGHNA and CDR2 is YSLEER. V was pared by 1 base and J by 5 bases, with 7 bases of the junction left unmatched. This CDR3 comprises 15 residues.

This clonotype showed up just a few times. The rearrangement uses TRBV28 and TRBJ1-6, with 7 nucleotides matching TRBD1. The J segment lost 3 bases and the V segment lost 6 bases, leaving 8 bases of the junction unmatched. Germline V gene lookup returns CDR1 MDHEN and CDR2 SYDVKM. This CDR3 is built from 16 residues. The CDR3 loop is CASSTTGSDYNSPLHF. The CDR3 bases are TGTGCCAGCAGCACGACAGGGAGCGACTATAATTCACCCCTCCACTTT. Full variable domain (missing parts from reference TRBV28 and TRBJ1-6): DVKVTQSSRYLVKRTGEKVFLECVQDMDHENMFWYRQDPGLGLRLIYFSYDVKMKEKGDIPEGYSVSREKKERFSLILESASTNQTSMYLCASSTTGSDYNSPLHFGNGTRLTVT.

The CDR3 nucleotides are TGTGCCAGCAGCTCCCCGGGGGAGGATGAGACCCAGTACTTC. Protein sequence: CASSSPGEDETQYF. The chain is built from TRBV7-6 and TRBJ2-5, with D possibly being TRBD2 (6 bases). The CDR3 runs to 14 residues. Germline V gene lookup returns CDR1 SGHVS and CDR2 FNYEAQ. V gave up 4 bases and J gave up 5 bases, with 14 bases separating them.

This clonotype was seen ten or more times. The rearrangement uses TRBV27 and TRBJ2-7, with unresolved D. Trimming removed 1 base from V and 5 bases from J, with 9 bases in between. The CDR3 runs 13 residues. In germline, CDR1 is MNHEY, CDR2 SMNVEV (reference sequence). The DNA of the CDR3 is TGTGCCAGCAGTTTATTTCCAGGCAACGAGCAGTACTTC. This gives the protein CASSLFPGNEQYF.

Comment on this clonotype: This could be a read error, since a much larger clone is one nucleotide away. The J gene is TRBJ2-1, the V gene TRBV5-1; D is perhaps TRBD2 (6 bases). TRBJ2-7 explains the end of the DNA better; the J call may be wrong. CDR3 length equals 15 residues. Per the germline V gene, CDR1 is SGHRS and CDR2 is YFSETQ. The CDR3 is CASSSARESYNEQYF. The CDR3 coding sequence is TGCGCCAGCAGCTCCGCCCGGGAGTCCTACAATGAGCAGTACTTC.

Many counts were recorded for this clonotype. CDR3 region: CASSYILETQYF. The DNA of the CDR3 is TGTGCCAGCAGTTACATACTAGAGACCCAGTACTTC. The chain carries TRBV6-2 or TRBV6-3 and TRBJ2-5, with D hard to call. The germline V gene encodes CDR1 MNHEY and CDR2 SVGEGT. The CDR3 totals 12 residues. V was shortened by 2 bases and J by 4 bases, with 5 bases between the two germline ends.